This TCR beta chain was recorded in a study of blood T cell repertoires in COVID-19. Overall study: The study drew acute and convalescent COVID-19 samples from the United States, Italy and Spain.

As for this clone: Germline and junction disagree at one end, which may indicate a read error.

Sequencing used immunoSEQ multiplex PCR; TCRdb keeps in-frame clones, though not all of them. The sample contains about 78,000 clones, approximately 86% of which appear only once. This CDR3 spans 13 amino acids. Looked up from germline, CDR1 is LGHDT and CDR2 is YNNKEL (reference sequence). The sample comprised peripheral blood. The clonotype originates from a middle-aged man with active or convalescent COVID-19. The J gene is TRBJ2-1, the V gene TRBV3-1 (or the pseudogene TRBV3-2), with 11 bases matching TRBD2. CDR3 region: CASSQGLAGTEIF. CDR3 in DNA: TGTGCCAGCAGCCAAGGACTAGCGGGGACTGAGATCTTC.